Below are 13 T cell receptor beta chains sequenced from a single sample in a study of shared clonotypes between healthy human individuals. The assay was immunoSEQ multiplex PCR, and TCRdb's table has in-frame clones only and misses some. The sample holds over a million clones, roughly 96% seen once. Sequences were obtained from naive CD4+ T cells sorted from blood. Subset here: CD45RA+ positively selected. These receptors all stem from a man aged 25 to 40 in good health.

The chain joins TRBV5-1 to TRBJ2-3, with a tentative D call TRBD2 (5 bases). This CDR3 region has 15 residues. Germline loops: CDR1 SGHRS, CDR2 YFSETQ. V was cut by 1 base and J by 0 bases, with 9 bases left in between. The CDR3 DNA reads TGCGCCAGCAGCTTGACTAGTATAAGCACAGATACGCAGTATTTT. It translates to CASSLTSISTDTQYF. The full variable domain, its missing parts supplied by reference TRBV5-1 and TRBJ2-3, is KAGVTQTPRYLIKTRGQQVTLSCSPISGHRSVSWYQQTPGQGLQFLFEYFSETQRNKGNFPGRFSGRQFSNSRSEMNVSTLELGDSALYLCASSLTSISTDTQYFGPGTRLTVL.

The rearrangement links TRBV6-6 to TRBJ2-1; D is perhaps TRBD2 (5 bases). Trimming shortened V by 6 bases and J by 9 bases, and 21 bases separated the two germline ends. CDR3 length: 15 amino acids. The germline gives CDR1 MNHNY, CDR2 SVGAGI (reference sequence). The CDR3 coding sequence is TGTGCCAGCAGCCCACCTGGAGGATGGGTTGGTGAGCAGTTCTTC. Translating gives CASSPPGGWVGEQFF.

This chain joins TRBV9 and TRBJ2-2, with 10 bases aligning to TRBD2. J gave up 3 bases and V 3 bases, and 8 bases lay outside the gene matches. CDR1 is SGDLS and CDR2 is YYNGEE in the germline V gene. The CDR3 has 17 residues. Here the CDR3 reads CASSAGGLASHTGELFF. CDR3 DNA: TGTGCCAGCAGCGCGGGGGGACTAGCGAGCCACACCGGGGAGCTGTTTTTT.

The rearrangement joins TRBV2 to TRBJ2-7; no reliable D call. V lost 2 bases, J lost 0 bases, and 11 bases lay in between. The CDR3 length is 15 residues. Germline lookup yields CDR1 SNHLY and CDR2 FYNNEI. The CDR3 sequence: CASSEWQQFSYEQYF. The CDR3, as DNA: TGTGCCAGCAGTGAATGGCAACAGTTCTCCTACGAGCAGTACTTC.

J is TRBJ2-7 and V is TRBV11-2; TRBD2 is a possible D gene (6 bases). The germline gives CDR1 SGHAT, CDR2 FQNNGV. Deletions cut 2 bases from V and 4 bases from J, with 12 bases between. This CDR3 comprises 14 residues. CDR3 residues: CASSLLWREYEQYF. The CDR3, as DNA: TGTGCCAGCAGCTTACTGTGGAGGGAGTACGAGCAGTACTTC.

The chain couples TRBV5-1 to TRBJ2-5, with 8 bases identical to TRBD1. V lost 3 bases to trimming and J lost 5 bases; unmatched junction nucleotides: 6. Germline loops: CDR1 SGHRS, CDR2 YFSETQ. The CDR3 spans 14 residues. The CDR3 DNA sequence: TGCGCCAGCAGCTCGACAGGGGCTTGGGAGACCCAGTACTTC. It is translated as CASSSTGAWETQYF.

This clone was counted once. V and J are TRBV2 and TRBJ1-5; 12 bases fit TRBD1. The CDR3 covers 14 residues. Germline V lookup: CDR1 SNHLY, CDR2 FYNNEI. V lost 7 bases to trimming and J lost 6 bases; unmatched junction nucleotides: 4. This CDR3 is CASTGTGGSQPQHF. DNA of the CDR3: TGTGCCAGCACAGGGACAGGGGGCAGTCAGCCCCAGCATTTT.

This clone appeared a single time. CDR3 DNA sequence: TGCGCCAGCAGCTTGGTTCTCATCCGTGACAAGCAAGATTATGGCTACACCTTC. Residues: CASSLVLIRDKQDYGYTF. This chain joins TRBV5-1 and TRBJ1-2; D uncertain. V lost 0 bases and J 5 bases, leaving 23 bases between the germline ends. The CDR3 length is 18 residues. Germline lookup yields CDR1 SGHRS and CDR2 YFSETQ.

The chain employs TRBV28 and TRBJ1-5; D unclear. The CDR3 totals 15 residues. V lost 2 bases and J 6 bases, leaving 14 bases between the germline ends. CDR1 and CDR2 (germline): MDHEN, SYDVKM. The CDR3 nucleotides read TGTGCCAGCAGTTTAAGTGGGCAATTTAGTCAGCCCCAGCATTTT. Amino acid sequence: CASSLSGQFSQPQHF.

This clone was found once. The chain employs TRBV28 and TRBJ1-5, with 10 nucleotides matching TRBD1. CDR1 and CDR2 from the germline V gene are MDHEN and SYDVKM. The V gene end was trimmed by 1 base and the J gene end by 4 bases; junction bases not matched to a gene: 7. This CDR3 contains 17 residues. In DNA form, the CDR3 reads TGTGCCAGCAGTTTATTGCCGGGACAGGGGCTAAATCAGCCCCAGCATTTT. Translated, it gives CASSLLPGQGLNQPQHF. Full variable domain (remainder filled in from reference TRBV28 and TRBJ1-5): DVKVTQSSRYLVKRTGEKVFLECVQDMDHENMFWYRQDPGLGLRLIYFSYDVKMKEKGDIPEGYSVSREKKERFSLILESASTNQTSMYLCASSLLPGQGLNQPQHFGDGTRLSIL.

CDR3 sequence reads: CASTPLGQAGGQYF. The CDR3 coding sequence is TGTGCCAGCACTCCCCTCGGGCAGGCGGGGGGGCAGTACTTC. The gene calls are TRBV6-5 and TRBJ2-7, with TRBD2 identical over 8 bases. Trimming took 7 bases from V and 9 from J; bases not matched to a gene: 14. Germline loops: CDR1 MNHEY, CDR2 SVGAGI. CDR3 length equals 14 residues.

V usage is TRBV29-1 and J usage is TRBJ2-2; a weak D match, TRBD2 (5 bases). Germline V gene lookup returns CDR1 SQVTM and CDR2 ANQGSEA. The CDR3 contains 13 residues. Trimming removed 7 bases from V and 4 bases from J, with 13 bases in between. As DNA, the CDR3 is TGCAGCGCCCTAGGACTTCTCACCGGGGAGCTGTTTTTT. It is translated as CSALGLLTGELFF.

The rearrangement links TRBV5-1 to TRBJ1-1; D is unclear. The V end was cut by 4 bases, the J end by 5 bases, with 12 bases between. The CDR3 spans 13 residues. Germline lookup yields CDR1 SGHRS and CDR2 YFSETQ. The CDR3 protein is CASSGWGGTEAFF. The CDR3 DNA sequence: TGCGCCAGCAGCGGATGGGGAGGGACTGAAGCTTTCTTT.